These T cell receptor beta chains were read from a single sample in a study of T cell responses to AZD1222 COVID-19 vaccine. Sequencing used immunoSEQ multiplex PCR; TCRdb keeps in-frame clones, though not all of them. The sample carries 130,000 to 150,000 clones, 90% to 95% recorded once. The sequencing used peripheral blood, collected 28 days after the second AZD1222 dose. These receptors all stem from an adult who received the AZD1222 COVID-19 vaccine. The CDR3 runs from the conserved cysteine through the conserved F or W. The D gene is left open where the match is weak. Clone size is stated in some rows and not others, as once, few, many or a class when expanded.

j_gene | abundance | v_gene | d_gene | CDR3nt | CDR3aa
TRBJ1-2 | . | TRBV6-1 | TRBD1 | TGTGCCAGCAGTGGCCCGTTAGGACAGGGGGGAAGGGGCTACACCTTC | CASSGPLGQGGRGYTF
TRBJ1-2 | once | TRBV6-1 | TRBD1 | TGTGCCAGCAGTGAAGGGCAGGGGGCTTTTTATGGCTACACCTTC | CASSEGQGAFYGYTF
TRBJ2-7 | . | TRBV5-1 | . | TGCGCCAGCAGCTTGACTCTCGACGTGGGCGAGCAGTACTTC | CASSLTLDVGEQYF
TRBJ1-1 | . | TRBV18 | . | TGTGCCAGCTCACCTTCGGGGGCGCGGGCGAACACTGAAGCTTTCTTT | CASSPSGARANTEAFF
TRBJ1-1 | . | TRBV19 | . | TGTGCCAGTAAGGGGCCGAACACTGAAGCTTTCTTT | CASKGPNTEAFF
TRBJ2-1 | once | TRBV6-1 | . | TGTGCCAGCAGTGAGGGGGCAGCCTACAATGAGCAGTTCTTC | CASSEGAAYNEQFF
TRBJ2-7 | . | TRBV14 | TRBD1 | TGTGCCAGCAGCCAAGACCCCCGGGACAGGGTCTACGAGCAGTACTTC | CASSQDPRDRVYEQYF
TRBJ1-1 | . | TRBV5-6 | . | TGTGCCAGCAGCCCTGACACAAGGCCGAACACTGAAGCTTTCTTT | CASSPDTRPNTEAFF
TRBJ1-6 | . | TRBV5-5 | TRBD1 | TGTGCCAGCAGCTCCCGGACAGGGGATAATTCACCCCTCCACTTT | CASSSRTGDNSPLHF
TRBJ2-7 | . | TRBV6-5 | TRBD2 | TGTGCCAGCAGCCCCTTCAGCGGGAGGGGGTACGAGCAGTACTTC | CASSPFSGRGYEQYF
TRBJ2-3 | . | TRBV11-3 | . | TGTGCCAGCAGCCCAGGAGGAGGTAGCACAGATACGCAGTATTTT | CASSPGGGSTDTQYF
TRBJ1-5 | . | TRBV7-2 | . | TGTGCCAGCAGCAAGTATAGCAATCAGCCCCAGCATTTT | CASSKYSNQPQHF
TRBJ1-5 | . | TRBV7-9 | . | TGTGCCAGCAGCTTAGCAGGATCCGTCAATCAGCCCCAGCATTTT | CASSLAGSVNQPQHF
TRBJ1-2 | . | TRBV3-1/TRBV3-2 | . | TGTGCCAGCAGCCAAGATAGAACAGATGTTTATGGCTACACCTTC | CASSQDRTDVYGYTF
TRBJ2-7 | few | TRBV6-4 | TRBD2 | TGTGCCAGCAGTGAATTAGCGGGGACCGGCGAGCAGTACTTC | CASSELAGTGEQYF
TRBJ2-1 | . | TRBV19 | TRBD2 | TGTGCCACTCTACTAGCGGGGGAGGGCAATGAGCAGTTCTTC | CATLLAGEGNEQFF
TRBJ1-5 | . | TRBV7-2 | . | TGTGCCAGCAGCTTACGAGCCGGGACGAGCAATCAGCCCCAGCATTTT | CASSLRAGTSNQPQHF
TRBJ1-5 | few | TRBV19 | . | TGTGCCAGTAGTATTGGCCCCCCGGGACCCCTAAATCAGCCCCAGCATTTT | CASSIGPPGPLNQPQHF
TRBJ2-5 | . | TRBV28 | . | TGTGCCAGCAGTTACGCCGGGACGGGAGAAGAGACCCAGTACTTC | CASSYAGTGEETQYF
TRBJ1-3 | once | TRBV27 | . | TGTGCCAGCAGTCCCAACCGGGCCAGCTCTGGAAACACCATATATTTT | CASSPNRASSGNTIYF
TRBJ1-2 | . | TRBV7-2 | . | TGTGCCAGCAGCTCTCCGGGACGTTGGAATGGCTACACCTTC | CASSSPGRWNGYTF
TRBJ2-1 | once | TRBV7-2 | TRBD2 | TGTGCCAGCAGCCCGATAGGACTAGCGGGGTCAAGCTCCTACAATGAGCAGTTCTTC | CASSPIGLAGSSSYNEQFF
TRBJ2-5 | . | TRBV5-1 | . | TGCGCCAGCAGCCCGACGGGCCAAGAGACCCAGTACTTC | CASSPTGQETQYF
TRBJ1-5 | . | TRBV2 | . | TGTGCCAGCAGTGAAATTACCCGCAATCAGCCCCAGCATTTT | CASSEITRNQPQHF
TRBJ1-1 | . | TRBV5-4 | . | TGTGCCAGCAGCCGACCCGGGGATAACACTGAAGCTTTCTTT | CASSRPGDNTEAFF
TRBJ1-2 | once | TRBV6-6 | . | TGTGCCACCTGGAAGGGGGAGGGTGCGGGGAACTATGGCTACACCTTC | CATWKGEGAGNYGYTF
TRBJ2-1 | once | TRBV3-1/TRBV3-2 | TRBD2 | TGTGCCAGCAGCCAAGAAGGAATAGCGGGAGGGCGGTTAAATGAGCAGTTCTTC | CASSQEGIAGGRLNEQFF
TRBJ1-6 | . | TRBV6-5 | TRBD1 | TGTGCCAGCAGACGGACAGGGGATAATTCACCCCTCCACTTT | CASRRTGDNSPLHF
TRBJ2-7 | . | TRBV27 | TRBD1 | TGTGCCAGCAGACGTGGACAGGGGGAAATGTGGGAGCAGTACTTC | CASRRGQGEMWEQYF